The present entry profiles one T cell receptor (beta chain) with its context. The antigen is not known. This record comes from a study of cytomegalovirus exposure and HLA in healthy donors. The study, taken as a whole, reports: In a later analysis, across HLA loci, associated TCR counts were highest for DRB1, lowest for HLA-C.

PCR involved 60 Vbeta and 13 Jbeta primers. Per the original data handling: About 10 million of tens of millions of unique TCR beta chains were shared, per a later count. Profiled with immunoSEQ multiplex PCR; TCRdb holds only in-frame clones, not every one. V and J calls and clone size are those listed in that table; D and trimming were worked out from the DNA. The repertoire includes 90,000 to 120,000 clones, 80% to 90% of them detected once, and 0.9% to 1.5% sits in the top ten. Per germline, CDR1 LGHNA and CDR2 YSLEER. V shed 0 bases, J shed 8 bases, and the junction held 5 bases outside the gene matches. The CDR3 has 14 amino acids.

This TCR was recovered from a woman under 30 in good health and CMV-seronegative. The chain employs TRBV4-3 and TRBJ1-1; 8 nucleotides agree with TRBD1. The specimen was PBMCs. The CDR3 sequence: CASSQDRQGIEAFF. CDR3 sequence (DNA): TGCGCCAGCAGCCAAGATCGACAGGGGATCGAAGCTTTCTTT.